Listed below are T cell receptor beta chains from one sample, sequenced in a study of CD8+ T cells in alopecia areata. Assay used: immunoSEQ multiplex PCR; TCRdb lists only in-frame clones, some missing. The profile shows about 200,000 clones, roughly 50% of them singletons. The specimen sequenced was CD8+ T cells sorted from blood. The receptors stem from a human donor in good health. Both conserved end residues are part of each CDR3.

j_call: TRBJ2-5; v_call: TRBV5-1; cdr3_aa: CASTEGETQYF
j_call: TRBJ2-5; v_call: TRBV7-9; cdr3_aa: CASSPSRDRQETQYF
j_call: TRBJ2-7; v_call: TRBV7-9; cdr3_aa: CASSRGISYEQYF
j_call: TRBJ2-1; v_call: TRBV9; cdr3_aa: CASSVSSGGSSYNEQFF
j_call: TRBJ1-1; v_call: TRBV29-1; cdr3_aa: CSVGEGVGTEAFF
j_call: TRBJ2-3; v_call: TRBV4-1; cdr3_aa: CASSQDQSGGLGNTQYF
j_call: TRBJ2-1; v_call: TRBV5-6; cdr3_aa: CASSFGVNEQFF
j_call: TRBJ2-3; v_call: TRBV29-1; cdr3_aa: CSVEGLTADTQYF
j_call: TRBJ2-1; v_call: TRBV23-1; cdr3_aa: CASSPLAGQPNEQFF
j_call: TRBJ2-7; v_call: TRBV1; cdr3_aa: CTSSHPSSYEQYF
j_call: TRBJ1-2; v_call: TRBV4-1; cdr3_aa: CASSIPGEAGRSYGYTF
j_call: TRBJ2-7; v_call: TRBV5-1; cdr3_aa: CASAGTGVRSSYEQYF
j_call: TRBJ2-7; v_call: TRBV19; cdr3_aa: CASSMTSSYEQYF
j_call: TRBJ2-3; v_call: TRBV6-5; cdr3_aa: CASSATSGGADTQYF
j_call: TRBJ1-5; v_call: TRBV29-1; cdr3_aa: CSAPDRVVNQPQHF
j_call: TRBJ2-5; v_call: TRBV9; cdr3_aa: CASGQRETQYF
j_call: TRBJ2-5; v_call: TRBV2; cdr3_aa: CASSGPGQGKETQYF
j_call: TRBJ2-1; v_call: TRBV6-5; cdr3_aa: CASSPLGGGANEQFF
j_call: TRBJ1-4; v_call: TRBV5-4; cdr3_aa: CASSLAEKLFF
j_call: TRBJ2-5; v_call: TRBV7-9; cdr3_aa: CASLLPGAETQYF
j_call: TRBJ2-2; v_call: TRBV15; cdr3_aa: CATSRDRLAPGELFF
j_call: TRBJ2-3; v_call: TRBV15; cdr3_aa: CATSSLAGESTDTQYF
j_call: TRBJ2-2; v_call: TRBV19; cdr3_aa: CASRDWLNTGELFF
j_call: TRBJ2-1; v_call: TRBV29-1; cdr3_aa: CSAGTASYNEQFF
j_call: TRBJ2-2; v_call: TRBV30; cdr3_aa: CAWSAPQAANTGELFF